This T cell receptor beta chain was sequenced during a study of post-analysis software for immune sequencing data. This clonotype has only a few counts. Its specificity is unknown. Study-level points and caveats: Samples from one preparation batch, clustered by F measure, grouped strongly together. TRBV5-6, TRBV5-1 and TRBV20-1 belonged to a set of roughly 5 TRBV segments that were more frequent in patients than controls. Multiple sclerosis patients had significantly lower normalized Chao1 diversity than controls.

Prepared libraries of TCR beta cDNA carried unique molecular identifiers. TCRdb reprocessed the PCR reads via MiXCR and lists one record per CDR3 protein. The data show roughly 800,000 distinct CDR3 sequences, 53% seen once. There are 15 residues in the CDR3. Germline V gene data show CDR1 as SGHRS and CDR2 as YFSETQ. The junction had 13 bases not matched to a gene; V was cut back by 5 bases and J by 7 bases. Sample: blood. This rearrangement joins TRBV5-1 to TRBJ2-7; TRBD1 matches at 9 bases. The source is a girl aged 5-17 years with multiple sclerosis. The CDR3 spells CASSYGTGSSREQYF. The CDR3, as DNA: TGCGCCAGCAGTTATGGGACAGGGTCATCTCGGGAGCAGTACTTC.